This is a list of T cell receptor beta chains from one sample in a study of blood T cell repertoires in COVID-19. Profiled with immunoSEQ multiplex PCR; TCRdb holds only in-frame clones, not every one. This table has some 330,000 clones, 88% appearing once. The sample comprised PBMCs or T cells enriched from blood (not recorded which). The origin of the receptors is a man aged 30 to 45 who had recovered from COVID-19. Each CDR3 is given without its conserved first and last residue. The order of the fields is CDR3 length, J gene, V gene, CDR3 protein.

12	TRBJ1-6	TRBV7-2	ASSSVRGNSPLH
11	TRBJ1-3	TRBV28	ASNRPSGNTIY
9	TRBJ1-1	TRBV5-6	ASSLDREAF
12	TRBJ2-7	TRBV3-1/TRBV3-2	ASSQRETGNEQY
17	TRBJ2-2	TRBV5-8	ASSVLRRAYTYEHRGAV
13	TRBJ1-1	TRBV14	ASSQVGGGHTEAF
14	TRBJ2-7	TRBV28	ASSFRPGQGAVGEY
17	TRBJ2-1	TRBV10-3	AISAGGQGAKGRRNEQF
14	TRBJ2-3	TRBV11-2	ASSLRGQGVTDTQY
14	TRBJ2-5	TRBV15	ATSRRGLPYQETQY
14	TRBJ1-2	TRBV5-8	ASSLYRVGKDYGYT
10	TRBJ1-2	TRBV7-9	ASSPDSYGYT
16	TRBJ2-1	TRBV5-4	ASSSWTAAYVDIDEQF
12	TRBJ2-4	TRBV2	ASSYRVAKNIQY
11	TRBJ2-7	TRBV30	AWRGGTAYEQY
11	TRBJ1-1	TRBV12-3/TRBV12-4	ASSLAPSTEAF
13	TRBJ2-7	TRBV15	ATSRSWTGGGEQY
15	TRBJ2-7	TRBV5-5	ASSSPGQNILSYEQY
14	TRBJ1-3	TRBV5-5	ASSLGGVTGRNTIY
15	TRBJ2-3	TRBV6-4	ASSDSRGSGGADTQY
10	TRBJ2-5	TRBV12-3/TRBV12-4	ASSFEGETQY
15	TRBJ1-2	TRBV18	ASSPQRSTGPTYGYT
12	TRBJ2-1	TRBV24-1	AIGTSGGAGEQF
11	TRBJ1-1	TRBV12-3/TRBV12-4	ASRTRGGTEAF
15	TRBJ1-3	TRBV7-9	ASSAPFPESSGNTIY
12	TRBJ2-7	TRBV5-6	ASRWSGGTYEQY
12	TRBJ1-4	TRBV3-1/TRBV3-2	ASSQDLGNEKLF
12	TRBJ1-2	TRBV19	ASGLSGQNYGYT
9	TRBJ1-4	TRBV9	ASSPGTELF